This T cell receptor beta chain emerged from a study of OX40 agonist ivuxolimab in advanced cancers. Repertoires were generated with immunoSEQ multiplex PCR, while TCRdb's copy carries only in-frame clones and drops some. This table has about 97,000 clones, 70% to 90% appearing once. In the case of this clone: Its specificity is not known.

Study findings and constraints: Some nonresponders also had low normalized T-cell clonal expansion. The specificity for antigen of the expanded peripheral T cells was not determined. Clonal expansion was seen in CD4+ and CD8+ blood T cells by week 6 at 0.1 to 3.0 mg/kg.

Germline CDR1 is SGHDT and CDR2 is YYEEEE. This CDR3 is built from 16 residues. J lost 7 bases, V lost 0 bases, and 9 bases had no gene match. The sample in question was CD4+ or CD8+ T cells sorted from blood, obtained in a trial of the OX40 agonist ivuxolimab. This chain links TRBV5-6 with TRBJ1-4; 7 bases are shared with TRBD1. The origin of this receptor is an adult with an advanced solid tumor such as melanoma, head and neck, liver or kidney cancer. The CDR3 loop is CASSLGQGVLIEKLFF. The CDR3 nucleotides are TGTGCCAGCAGCTTGGGGCAGGGGGTTCTTATTGAAAAACTGTTTTTT.